Below, 8 T cell receptor beta chains from the same sample are listed, as sequenced in a study of blood T cell repertoires in COVID-19. Assay used: immunoSEQ multiplex PCR; TCRdb lists only in-frame clones, some missing. Here the sample spans 300,000 to 400,000 clones, 88% being singletons. The sequenced sample consisted of PBMCs or T cells enriched from blood (not recorded which). Every receptor here comes from a woman in her thirties with acute COVID-19.

The chain carries TRBV3-1 (or the pseudogene TRBV3-2) and TRBJ1-5; TRBD1 matches at 7 bases. Germline CDR1 is LGHDT and CDR2 is YNNKEL (reference sequence). The CDR3 has 14 amino acids. V was clipped by 3 bases and J by 1 base; unmatched bases: 0. The CDR3 reads CASSQGQSNQPQHF. In DNA, the CDR3 is TGTGCCAGCAGCCAGGGACAGAGCAATCAGCCCCAGCATTTT.

The chain joins TRBV2 to TRBJ1-1; the D gene is possibly TRBD1 (6 bases). The germline CDR1 and CDR2 sequences are SNHLY and FYNNEI. The CDR3 loop spans 14 amino acids. V was pared by 6 bases and J by 8 bases, with 19 bases between. The CDR3 region is CASSGTGLGHEAFF. CDR3 nucleotides: TGTGCCAGCAGCGGAACAGGGTTAGGGCACGAAGCTTTCTTT.

This clone was picked up one time. V usage is TRBV5-1 and J usage is TRBJ1-1; 7 bases are shared with TRBD1. The V segment lost 4 bases and the J segment 7 bases; nucleotides outside the gene matches: 7. The CDR3 loop spans 13 amino acids. Germline loops: CDR1 SGHRS, CDR2 YFSETQ. CDR3 in DNA: TGCGCCAGCAGCGCAGGGGGTACTTTTGAAGCTTTCTTT. Translating gives CASSAGGTFEAFF.

The rearrangement joins TRBV5-5 to TRBJ1-4; possibly TRBD1 for D (6 bases). Trimming pared 5 bases from V and 5 bases from J, leaving 13 bases between. CDR1 is SGHKS and CDR2 is YYEKEE in the germline V gene (reference sequence). The CDR3 is made up of 14 amino acids. CDR3 nucleotides: TGTGCCAGCAGGCAGAGCACAGGGAATGAAAAACTGTTTTTT. Residues: CASRQSTGNEKLFF.

The CDR3 nucleotides read TGTGCCAGCAGTTCCAGGGTTCCAGATACGCAGTATTTT. Its protein product is CASSSRVPDTQYF. The chain has TRBV28 and TRBJ2-3, with D possibly being TRBD1 (5 bases). Germline-derived CDR1 and CDR2 are MDHEN and SYDVKM. This CDR3 is 13 amino acids long. Deletions cut 4 bases from V and 4 bases from J, with 9 bases between.

The V and J genes are TRBV24-1 and TRBJ1-5; TRBD1 might be the D (6 bases). This CDR3 has 13 amino acids. V was trimmed by 6 bases and J by 3 bases, leaving 8 bases between them. The V gene's germline CDR1 is KGHDR and CDR2 SFDVKD. The CDR3: CATSRGTNQPQHF. CDR3 DNA sequence: TGTGCCACCAGTAGGGGGACCAATCAGCCCCAGCATTTT.

The chain is built from TRBV2 and TRBJ1-2; D is undetermined. Germline V gene sequence: CDR1 SNHLY, CDR2 FYNNEI. Trimming pared 3 bases from V and 3 bases from J, leaving 14 bases between. The CDR3 spans 15 residues. CDR3 DNA: TGTGCCAGCAGTGACTCCCTGGAGGGTGACTATGGCTACACCTTC. Its translation is CASSDSLEGDYGYTF.

The rearrangement links TRBV18 to TRBJ2-1; 9 nucleotides match TRBD1. V gave up 4 bases and J gave up 6 bases; unmatched junction bases: 4. The CDR3 is made up of 14 amino acids. Per germline, CDR1 KGHSH and CDR2 LQKENI. In DNA, the CDR3 is TGTGCCAGCTCACGGGACAGGGTCGGCAATGAGCAGTTCTTC. Amino acid sequence: CASSRDRVGNEQFF.